This T cell receptor (beta chain) was sequenced for a study of CD4 T cells in relation to SARS-CoV-2 and coronaviruses. The unexposed donors gave CD4+ T cells in 2011-2018, prior to COVID-19. Sequencing used immunoSEQ multiplex PCR; TCRdb keeps in-frame clones, though not all of them. The sample lists about 65,000 clones; 87% were seen once. This clone was observed a single time. Its antigen is unidentified. CDR1 is SGHNT, CDR2 YYREEE, per germline (reference sequence). Trimming took 4 bases from V and 6 from J; bases not matched to a gene: 8. This CDR3 region has 15 residues. Study outcomes and limitations: Memory recall responses, not primary responses primed in culture, are what the assay detects. Samples before the pandemic and after infection were not matched within any donor.

The source material was memory CD4+ T cells from PBMCs. V and J are TRBV5-4 and TRBJ2-2; TRBD1 aligns across 8 bases. The clonotype originates from a human donor in good health. The CDR3 DNA reads TGTGCCAGCAGCACGACTCCAGGGGGCTCCGGGGAGCTGTTTTTT. Encoded protein: CASSTTPGGSGELFF.